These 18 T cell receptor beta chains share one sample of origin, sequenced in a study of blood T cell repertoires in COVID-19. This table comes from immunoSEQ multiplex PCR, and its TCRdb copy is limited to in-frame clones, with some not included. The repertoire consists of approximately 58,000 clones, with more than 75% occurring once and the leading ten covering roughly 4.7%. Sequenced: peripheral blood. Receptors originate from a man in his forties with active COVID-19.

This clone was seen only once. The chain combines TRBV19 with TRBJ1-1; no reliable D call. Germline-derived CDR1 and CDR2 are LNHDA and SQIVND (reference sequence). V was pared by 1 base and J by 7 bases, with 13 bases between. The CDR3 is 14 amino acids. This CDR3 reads CASSIGRRTIEAFF. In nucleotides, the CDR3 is TGTGCCAGTAGTATAGGCCGGAGGACTATTGAAGCTTTCTTT.

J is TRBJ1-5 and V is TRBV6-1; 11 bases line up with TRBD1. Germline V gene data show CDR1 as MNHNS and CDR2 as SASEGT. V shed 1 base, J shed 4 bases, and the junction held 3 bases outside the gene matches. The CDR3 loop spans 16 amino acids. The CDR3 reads CASSEGRDRGNQPQHF. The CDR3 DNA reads TGTGCCAGCAGTGAAGGCCGGGACAGGGGGAATCAGCCCCAGCATTTT.

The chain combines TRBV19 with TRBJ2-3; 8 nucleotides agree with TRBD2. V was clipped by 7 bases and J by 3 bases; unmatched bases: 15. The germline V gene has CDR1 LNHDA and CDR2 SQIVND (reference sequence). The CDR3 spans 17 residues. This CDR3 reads CASTQFRTSKGTDTQYF. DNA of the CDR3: TGTGCCAGTACCCAATTTCGGACTAGCAAGGGAACAGATACGCAGTATTTT.

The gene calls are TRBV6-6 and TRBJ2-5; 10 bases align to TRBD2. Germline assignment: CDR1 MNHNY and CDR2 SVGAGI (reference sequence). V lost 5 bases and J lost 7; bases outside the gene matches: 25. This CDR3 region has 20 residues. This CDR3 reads CASSQPRASGSLPKFGTQYF. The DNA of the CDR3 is TGTGCCAGCAGTCAACCTCGGGCTAGCGGGAGTTTGCCTAAGTTTGGGACCCAGTACTTC.

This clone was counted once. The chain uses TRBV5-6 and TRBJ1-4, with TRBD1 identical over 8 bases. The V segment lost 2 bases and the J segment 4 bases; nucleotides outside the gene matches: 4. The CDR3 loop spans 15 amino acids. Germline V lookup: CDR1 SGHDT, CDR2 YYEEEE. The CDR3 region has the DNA TGTGCCAGCAGCTTTACAGGGGGGTTTAATGAAAAACTGTTTTTT. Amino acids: CASSFTGGFNEKLFF.

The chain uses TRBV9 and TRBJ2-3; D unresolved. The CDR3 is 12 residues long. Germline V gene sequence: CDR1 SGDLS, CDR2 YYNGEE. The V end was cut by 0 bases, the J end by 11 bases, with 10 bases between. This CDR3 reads CASSVGKGEQYF. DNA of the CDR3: TGTGCCAGCAGCGTAGGGAAAGGAGAGCAGTATTTT.

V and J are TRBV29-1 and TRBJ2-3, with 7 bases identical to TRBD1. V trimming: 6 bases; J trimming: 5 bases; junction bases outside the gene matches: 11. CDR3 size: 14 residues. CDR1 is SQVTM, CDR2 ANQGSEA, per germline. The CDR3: CSVTTGKVLDTQYF. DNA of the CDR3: TGCAGCGTGACGACAGGGAAAGTATTAGATACGCAGTATTTT.

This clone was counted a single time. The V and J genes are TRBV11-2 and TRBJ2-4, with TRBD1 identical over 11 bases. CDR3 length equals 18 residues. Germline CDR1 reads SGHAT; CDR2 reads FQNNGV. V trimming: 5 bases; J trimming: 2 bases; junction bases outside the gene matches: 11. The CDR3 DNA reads TGTGCCAGCAGCCCAATTTTAGGGACAGGGGGGACCAAAAACATTCAGTACTTC. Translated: CASSPILGTGGTKNIQYF.

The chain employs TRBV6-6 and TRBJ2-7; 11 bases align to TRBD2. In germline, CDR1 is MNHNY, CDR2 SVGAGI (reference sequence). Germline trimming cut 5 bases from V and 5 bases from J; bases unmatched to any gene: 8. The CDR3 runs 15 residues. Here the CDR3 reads CASSLVAGGWNEQYF. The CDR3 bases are TGTGCCAGCAGTCTGGTAGCGGGAGGGTGGAACGAGCAGTACTTC.

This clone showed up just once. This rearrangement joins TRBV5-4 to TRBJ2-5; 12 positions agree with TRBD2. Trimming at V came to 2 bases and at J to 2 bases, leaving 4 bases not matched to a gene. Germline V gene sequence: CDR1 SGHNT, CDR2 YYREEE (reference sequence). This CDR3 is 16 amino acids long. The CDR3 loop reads CASSLELAGGQETQYF. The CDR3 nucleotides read TGTGCCAGCAGCTTAGAGCTAGCGGGAGGGCAAGAGACCCAGTACTTC. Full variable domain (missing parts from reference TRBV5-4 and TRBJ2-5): ETGVTQSPTHLIKTRGQQVTLRCSSQSGHNTVSWYQQALGQGPQFIFQYYREEENGRGNFPPRFSGLQFPNYSSELNVNALELDDSALYLCASSLELAGGQETQYFGPGTRLLVL.

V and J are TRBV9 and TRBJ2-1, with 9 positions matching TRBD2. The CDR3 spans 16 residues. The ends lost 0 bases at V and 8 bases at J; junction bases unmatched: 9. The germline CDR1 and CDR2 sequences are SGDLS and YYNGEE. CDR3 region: CASSVDVSGRGHEQFF. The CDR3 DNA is TGTGCCAGCAGCGTAGATGTTAGCGGGAGAGGTCATGAGCAGTTCTTC.

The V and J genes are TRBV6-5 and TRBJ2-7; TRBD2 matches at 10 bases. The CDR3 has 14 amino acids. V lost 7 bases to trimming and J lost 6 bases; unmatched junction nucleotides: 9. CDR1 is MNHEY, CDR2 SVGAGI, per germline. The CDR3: CASTASGSVSEQYF. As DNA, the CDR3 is TGTGCCAGCACCGCTAGCGGGAGTGTTTCCGAGCAGTACTTC.

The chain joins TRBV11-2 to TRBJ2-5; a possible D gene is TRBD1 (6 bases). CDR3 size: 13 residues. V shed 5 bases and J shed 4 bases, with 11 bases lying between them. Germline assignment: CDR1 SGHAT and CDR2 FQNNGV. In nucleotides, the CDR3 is TGTGCCAGCAGCCCGGGACAAGGAGAGACCCAGTACTTC. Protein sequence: CASSPGQGETQYF. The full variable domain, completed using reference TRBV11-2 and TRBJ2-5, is EAGVAQSPRYKIIEKRQSVAFWCNPISGHATLYWYQQILGQGPKLLIQFQNNGVVDDSQLPKDRFSAERLKGVDSTLKIQPAKLEDSAVYLCASSPGQGETQYFGPGTRLLVL.

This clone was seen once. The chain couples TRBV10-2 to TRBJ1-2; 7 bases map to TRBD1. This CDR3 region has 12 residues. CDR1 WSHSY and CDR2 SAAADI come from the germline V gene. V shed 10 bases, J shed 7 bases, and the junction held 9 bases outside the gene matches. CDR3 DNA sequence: TGCGCCACCCTGTGGGACAGCTCTGGCTACACCTTC. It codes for CATLWDSSGYTF.

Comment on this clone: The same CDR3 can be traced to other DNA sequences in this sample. CDR3 sequence reads: CASSLDNNYGYTF. CDR3 sequence (DNA): TGTGCCAGCAGCTTGGACAATAACTATGGCTACACCTTC. The J gene is TRBJ1-2, the V gene TRBV7-2; tentative D call: TRBD1 (5 bases). The V end was cut by 3 bases, the J end by 1 base, with 6 bases between. CDR3 length: 13 amino acids. CDR1 is SGHTA and CDR2 is FQGNSA in the germline V gene.

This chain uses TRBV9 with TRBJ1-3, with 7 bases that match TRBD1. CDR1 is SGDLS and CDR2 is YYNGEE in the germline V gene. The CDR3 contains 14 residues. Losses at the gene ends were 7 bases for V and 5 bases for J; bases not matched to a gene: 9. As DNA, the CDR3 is TGTGCCAGCTCCACAGACAGGGAGAGAAACACCATATATTTT. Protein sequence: CASSTDRERNTIYF.

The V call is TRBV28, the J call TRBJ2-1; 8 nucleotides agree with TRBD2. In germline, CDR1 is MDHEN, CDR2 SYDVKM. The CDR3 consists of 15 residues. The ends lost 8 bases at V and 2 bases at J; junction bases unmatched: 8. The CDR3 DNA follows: TGTGCCAGCCATGGGGGAGCGGGGGCCTACAATGAGCAGTTCTTC. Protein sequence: CASHGGAGAYNEQFF.

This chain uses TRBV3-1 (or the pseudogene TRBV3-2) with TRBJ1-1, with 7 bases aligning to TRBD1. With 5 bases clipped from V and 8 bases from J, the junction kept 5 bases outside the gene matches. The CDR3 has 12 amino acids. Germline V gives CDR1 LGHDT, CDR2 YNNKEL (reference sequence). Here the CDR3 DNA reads TGTGCCAGCAGCACGCAGGACAGGGAAGCTTTCTTT. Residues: CASSTQDREAFF.